This T cell receptor beta chain was profiled in a study of post-analysis software for immune sequencing data. Notes on the study in general: Included in a set of roughly five TRBV segments more frequent in patients than controls were TRBV5-6, TRBV5-1 and TRBV20-1.

TCR beta cDNA libraries had unique molecular identifiers. TCRdb fed the PCR reads into MiXCR, producing one record per CDR3 protein. The repertoire has roughly 430,000 distinct CDR3 sequences, 35% to 45% of them found once; the top ten carry around 8%. Comments on this clonotype: The antigen is unknown.

The V gene end was trimmed by 1 base and the J gene end by 3 bases; junction bases not matched to a gene: 1. The CDR3 sequence is 13 residues long. Per germline, CDR1 GTSNPN and CDR2 SVGIG (reference sequence). The source of this sequence is a girl between 2 and 10 years old with multiple sclerosis. V and J are TRBV30 and TRBJ1-1; 8 positions match TRBD1. The sample was blood. The CDR3 DNA reads TGTGCCTGGAGTGGGGACAGGTACACTGAAGCTTTCTTT. This gives the protein CAWSGDRYTEAFF. The full variable domain, rest sourced from reference TRBV30 and TRBJ1-1, is SQTIHQWPATLVQPVGSPLSLECTVEGTSNPNLYWYRQAAGRGLQLLFYSVGIGQISSEVPQNLSASRPQDRQFILSSKKLLLSDSGFYLCAWSGDRYTEAFFGQGTRLTVV.